This TCR beta chain was profiled in a study of T cell repertoires in cytomegalovirus infection. Study context: HLA-C-restricted CMV epitopes, recently identified, and well-studied HLA-B-restricted ones were used by the study. Study conclusions and caveats: The response measured ex vivo was dominated by TCR beta clonotypes (HLA-C-restricted and CMV-specific). There were carriers of CMV plus the relevant HLA, and cumulative public TCR beta family frequency identified them.

TCRdb re-called the reads through MiXCR, storing one row per CDR3 protein. The table has 80,000 to 90,000 distinct CDR3 sequences, approximately 43% seen once; the top ten hold 85% to 95%. Turning to this clonotype: The antigen remains undetermined.

This TCR came from a human donor in good health (CMV status not recorded). Some clones in this sample may be carry-over from other donors' samples. Here the sequenced sample was CD8+ T cells from cultured PBMCs, taken from culture after CMV antigen stimulation.

Written as DNA, the CDR3 is TGTGCCAGCATCAGAACAAACCAAGAGACCCAGTACTTC. Translated: CASIRTNQETQYF. The genes are TRBV28 and TRBJ2-5; no reliable D call. V dropped 7 bases and J dropped 0 bases, with 9 bases sitting between them. This CDR3 has 13 residues. Germline CDR1 reads MDHEN; CDR2 reads SYDVKM.